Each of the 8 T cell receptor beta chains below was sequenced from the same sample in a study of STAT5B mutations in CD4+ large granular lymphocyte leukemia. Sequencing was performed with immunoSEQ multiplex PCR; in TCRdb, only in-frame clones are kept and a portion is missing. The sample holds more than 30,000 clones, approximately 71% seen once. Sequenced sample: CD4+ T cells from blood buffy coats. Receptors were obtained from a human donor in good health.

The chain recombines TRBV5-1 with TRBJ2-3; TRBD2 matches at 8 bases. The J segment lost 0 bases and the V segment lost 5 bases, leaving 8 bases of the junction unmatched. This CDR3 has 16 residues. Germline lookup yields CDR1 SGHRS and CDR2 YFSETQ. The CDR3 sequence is CASRTGSGASTDTQYF. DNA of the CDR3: TGCGCCAGCAGAACGGGTAGCGGGGCTAGCACAGATACGCAGTATTTT.

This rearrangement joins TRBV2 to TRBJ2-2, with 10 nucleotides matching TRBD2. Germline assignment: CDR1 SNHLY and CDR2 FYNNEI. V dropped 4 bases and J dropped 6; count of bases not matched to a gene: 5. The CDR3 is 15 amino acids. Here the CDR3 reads CASSGTSGTSGELFF. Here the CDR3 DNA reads TGTGCCAGCAGTGGGACTAGCGGTACCTCCGGGGAGCTGTTTTTT.

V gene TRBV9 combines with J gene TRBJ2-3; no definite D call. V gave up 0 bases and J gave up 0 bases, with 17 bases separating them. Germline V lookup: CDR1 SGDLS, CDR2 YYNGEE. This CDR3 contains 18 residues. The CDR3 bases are TGTGCCAGCAGCGTAGAGCTTTCGGCCCCCCATAGCACAGATACGCAGTATTTT. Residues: CASSVELSAPHSTDTQYF.

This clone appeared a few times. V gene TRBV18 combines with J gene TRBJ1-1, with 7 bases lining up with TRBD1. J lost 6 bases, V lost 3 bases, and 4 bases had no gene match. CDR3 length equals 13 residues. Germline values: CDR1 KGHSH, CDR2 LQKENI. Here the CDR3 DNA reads TGTGCCAGCTCACCCATTCAGGGGGCTGAAGCTTTCTTT. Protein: CASSPIQGAEAFF.

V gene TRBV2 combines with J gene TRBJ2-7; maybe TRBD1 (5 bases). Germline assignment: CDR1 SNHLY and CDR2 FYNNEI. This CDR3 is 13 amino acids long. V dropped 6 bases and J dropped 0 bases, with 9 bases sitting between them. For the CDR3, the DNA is TGTGCCAGCAGACAGGCCCGCTCCTACGAGCAGTACTTC. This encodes CASRQARSYEQYF.

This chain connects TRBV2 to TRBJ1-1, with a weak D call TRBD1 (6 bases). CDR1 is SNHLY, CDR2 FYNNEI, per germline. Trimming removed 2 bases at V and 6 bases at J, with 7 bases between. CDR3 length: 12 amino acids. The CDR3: CASSERGSEAFF. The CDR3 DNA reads TGTGCCAGCAGTGAAAGGGGGTCTGAAGCTTTCTTT.

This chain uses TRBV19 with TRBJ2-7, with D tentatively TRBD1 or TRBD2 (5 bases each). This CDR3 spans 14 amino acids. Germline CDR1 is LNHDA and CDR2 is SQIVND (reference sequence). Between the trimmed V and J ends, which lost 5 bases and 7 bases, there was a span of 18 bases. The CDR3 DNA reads TGTGCCAGTAGTCTCTATCCGGGACCGGGGGAGCAGTACTTC. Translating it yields CASSLYPGPGEQYF.

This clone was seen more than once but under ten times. This CDR3 reads CASSGDRGLEAFF. The CDR3 nucleotides are TGTGCCAGCAGTGGAGACCGGGGCCTTGAAGCTTTCTTT. V gene TRBV2 combines with J gene TRBJ1-1, with D perhaps matching TRBD1 (5 bases). With 4 bases removed from V and 7 bases from J, the gap between germline ends came to 13 bases. The CDR3 spans 13 residues. The germline CDR1 and CDR2 sequences are SNHLY and FYNNEI.